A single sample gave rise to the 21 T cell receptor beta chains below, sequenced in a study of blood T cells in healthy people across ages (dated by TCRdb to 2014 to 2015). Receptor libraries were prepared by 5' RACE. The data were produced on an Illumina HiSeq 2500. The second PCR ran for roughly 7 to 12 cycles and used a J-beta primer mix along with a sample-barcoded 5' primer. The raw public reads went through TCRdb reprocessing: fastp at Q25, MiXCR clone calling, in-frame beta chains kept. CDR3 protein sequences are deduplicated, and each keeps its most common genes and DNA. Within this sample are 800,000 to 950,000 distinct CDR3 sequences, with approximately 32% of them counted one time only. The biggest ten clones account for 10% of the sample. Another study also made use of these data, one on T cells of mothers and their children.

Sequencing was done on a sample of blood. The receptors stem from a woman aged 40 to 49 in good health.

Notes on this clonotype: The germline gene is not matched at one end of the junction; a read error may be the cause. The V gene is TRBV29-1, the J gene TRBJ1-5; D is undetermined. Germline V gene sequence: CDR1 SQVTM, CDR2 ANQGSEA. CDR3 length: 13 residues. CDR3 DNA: TGCAGCGTGGCGGTGGGGAGGGAGCAGCTCCAGCATTTT. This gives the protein CSVAVGREQLQHF.

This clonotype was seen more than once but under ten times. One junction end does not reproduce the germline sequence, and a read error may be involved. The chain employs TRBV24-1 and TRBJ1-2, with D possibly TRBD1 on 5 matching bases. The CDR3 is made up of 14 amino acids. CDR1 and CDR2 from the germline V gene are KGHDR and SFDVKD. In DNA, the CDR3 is TGTGCCACCAGTCCGAGGGACCGGGACTATGGCCACACCTTC. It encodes CATSPRDRDYGHTF.

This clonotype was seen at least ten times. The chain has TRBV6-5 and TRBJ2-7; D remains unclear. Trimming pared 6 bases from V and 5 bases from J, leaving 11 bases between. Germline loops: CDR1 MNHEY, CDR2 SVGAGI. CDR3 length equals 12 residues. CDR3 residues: CASRKGIHEQYF. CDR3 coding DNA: TGTGCCAGCAGGAAGGGTATCCACGAGCAGTACTTC.

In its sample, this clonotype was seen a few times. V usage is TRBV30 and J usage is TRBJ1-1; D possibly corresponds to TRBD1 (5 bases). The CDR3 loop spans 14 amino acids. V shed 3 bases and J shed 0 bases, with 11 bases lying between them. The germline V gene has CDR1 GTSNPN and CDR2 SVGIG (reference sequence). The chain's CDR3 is CAWSPPGVNTEAFF. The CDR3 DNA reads TGTGCCTGGAGCCCCCCGGGGGTGAACACTGAAGCTTTCTTT.

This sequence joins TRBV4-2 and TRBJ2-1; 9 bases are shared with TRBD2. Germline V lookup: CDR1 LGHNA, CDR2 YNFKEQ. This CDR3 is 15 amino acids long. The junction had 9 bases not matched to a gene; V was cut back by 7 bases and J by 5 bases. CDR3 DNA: TGTGCCAGCACAGGGTCGCCTAGCGGGAACAATGAGCAGTTCTTC. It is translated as CASTGSPSGNNEQFF.

For the CDR3, the DNA is TGTGCCAGCAGTTTAACCATTGGGACAGGGAGGGAGACTGAAGCTTTCTTT. This translates into CASSLTIGTGRETEAFF. The chain is built from TRBV28 and TRBJ1-1; 9 bases are shared with TRBD1. Trimming at V came to 2 bases and at J to 5 bases, leaving 12 bases not matched to a gene. Germline V gene lookup returns CDR1 MDHEN and CDR2 SYDVKM. This CDR3 spans 17 amino acids.

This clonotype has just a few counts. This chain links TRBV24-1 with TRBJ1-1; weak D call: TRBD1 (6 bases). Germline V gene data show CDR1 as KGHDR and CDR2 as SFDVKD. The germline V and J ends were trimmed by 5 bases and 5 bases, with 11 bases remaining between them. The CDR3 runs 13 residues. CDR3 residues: CATSALGGTEAFF. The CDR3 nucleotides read TGTGCCACCAGTGCTTTAGGGGGAACTGAAGCTTTCTTT.

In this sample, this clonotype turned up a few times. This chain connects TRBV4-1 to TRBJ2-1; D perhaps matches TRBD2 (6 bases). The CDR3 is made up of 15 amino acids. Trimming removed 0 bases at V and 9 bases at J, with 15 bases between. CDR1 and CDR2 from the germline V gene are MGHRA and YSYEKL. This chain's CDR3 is CASSQDGPGVGEQFF. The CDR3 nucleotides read TGCGCCAGCAGCCAAGATGGGCCGGGGGTAGGTGAGCAGTTCTTC.

CDR3 in DNA: TGTGCCAGCAGCTTAGCCCAAGGACTAGTTCGGAATGAGCAGTACTTC. Translated, it gives CASSLAQGLVRNEQYF. The gene calls are TRBV7-8 and TRBJ2-5; 7 nucleotides line up with TRBD2. V lost 0 bases and J lost 11; bases outside the gene matches: 15. The CDR3 length is 16 residues. Germline V gives CDR1 SGHVS, CDR2 FQNEAQ. The full variable domain, its missing parts supplied by reference TRBV7-8 and TRBJ2-5, is GAGVSQSPRYKVAKRGQDVALRCDPISGHVSLFWYQQALGQGPEFLTYFQNEAQLDKSGLPSDRFFAERPEGSVSTLKIQRTQQEDSAVYLCASSLAQGLVRNEQYFGPGTRLLVL.

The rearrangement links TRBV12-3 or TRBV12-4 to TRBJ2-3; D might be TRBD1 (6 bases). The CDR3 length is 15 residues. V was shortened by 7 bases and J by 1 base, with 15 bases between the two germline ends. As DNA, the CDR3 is TGTGCCAGCATCCCCAACAGGGTAGGCACAGATACGCAGTATTTT. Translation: CASIPNRVGTDTQYF.

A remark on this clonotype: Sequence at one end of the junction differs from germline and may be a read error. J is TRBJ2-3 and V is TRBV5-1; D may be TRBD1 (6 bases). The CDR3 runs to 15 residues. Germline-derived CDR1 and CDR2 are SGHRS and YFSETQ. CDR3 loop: CANSTGRGGTDTQYF. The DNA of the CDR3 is TGCGCCAACAGCACGGGCAGGGGAGGCACAGATACGCAGTATTTT.

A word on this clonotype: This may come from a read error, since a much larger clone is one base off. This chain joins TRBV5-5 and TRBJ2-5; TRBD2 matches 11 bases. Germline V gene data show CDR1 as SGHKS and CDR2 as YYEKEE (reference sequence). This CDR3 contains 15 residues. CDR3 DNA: TGTGCCTGCAGCCCCATACTAGCGGGGGTAGAGACCCAGTACTTC. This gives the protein CACSPILAGVETQYF.

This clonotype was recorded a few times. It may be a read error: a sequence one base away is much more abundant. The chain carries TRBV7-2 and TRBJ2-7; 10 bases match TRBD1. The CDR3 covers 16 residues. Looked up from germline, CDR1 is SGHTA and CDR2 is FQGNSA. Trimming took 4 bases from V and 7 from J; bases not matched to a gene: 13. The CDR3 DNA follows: TGTGCCAGCAGCTGGGAGGGGACAGGGGTTTCGTATGAGCAGTACTTC. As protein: CASSWEGTGVSYEQYF.

The CDR3 is CSAQRTGAYEQYF. In DNA, the CDR3 is TGCAGTGCCCAACGGACAGGGGCCTACGAGCAGTACTTC. The chain recombines TRBV20-1 with TRBJ2-7; TRBD1 matches 9 bases. The CDR3 is made up of 13 amino acids. Trimming at V came to 6 bases and at J to 2 bases, leaving 5 bases not matched to a gene. The germline gives CDR1 DFQATT, CDR2 SNEGSKA (reference sequence).

DNA for the CDR3: TGTGCCAGCTCACTTTCACCCGGGGCAGGGACTGAAGCTTTCTTT. Translated: CASSLSPGAGTEAFF. This sequence joins TRBV18 and TRBJ1-1, with a possible D match to TRBD1 (5 bases). Per the germline V gene, CDR1 is KGHSH and CDR2 is LQKENI. The CDR3 loop spans 15 amino acids. The V end lost 4 bases, the J end lost 5 bases, and 17 bases lay between the germline ends. The entire variable domain, with the rest obtained from reference TRBV18 and TRBJ1-1, is as follows: NAGVMQNPRHLVRRRGQEARLRCSPMKGHSHVYWYRQLPEEGLKFMVYLQKENIIDESGMPKERFSAEFPKEGPSILRIQQVVRGDSAAYFCASSLSPGAGTEAFFGQGTRLTVV.

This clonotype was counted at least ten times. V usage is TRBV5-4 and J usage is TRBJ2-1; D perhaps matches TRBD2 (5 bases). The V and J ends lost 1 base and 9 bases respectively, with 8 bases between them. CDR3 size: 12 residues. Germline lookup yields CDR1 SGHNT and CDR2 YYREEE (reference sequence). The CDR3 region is CASSLRGGEQFF. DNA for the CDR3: TGTGCCAGCAGCTTGCGGGGTGGTGAGCAGTTCTTC.

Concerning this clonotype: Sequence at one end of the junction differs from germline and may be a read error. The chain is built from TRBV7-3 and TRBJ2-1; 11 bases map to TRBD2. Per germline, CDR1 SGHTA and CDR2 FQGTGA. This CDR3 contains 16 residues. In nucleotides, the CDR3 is TGTGCCTGCAGCTTTGCGGTAGCGGGGGGGGTGGATGAGCAGTTCTTC. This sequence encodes CACSFAVAGGVDEQFF.

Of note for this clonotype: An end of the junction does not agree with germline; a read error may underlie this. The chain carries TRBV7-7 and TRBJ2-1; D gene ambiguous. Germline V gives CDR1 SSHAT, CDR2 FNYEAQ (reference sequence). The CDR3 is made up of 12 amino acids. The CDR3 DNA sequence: TGTGCTAGCAGCCCTGGGTTAGGTGAGCAGTTCTTC. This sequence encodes CASSPGLGEQFF.

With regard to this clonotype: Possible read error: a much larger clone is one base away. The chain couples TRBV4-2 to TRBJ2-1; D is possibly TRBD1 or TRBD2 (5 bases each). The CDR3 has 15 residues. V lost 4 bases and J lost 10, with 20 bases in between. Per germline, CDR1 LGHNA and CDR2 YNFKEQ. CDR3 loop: CASSLRQGVSDEQFF. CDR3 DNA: TGTGCCAGCAGCCTCCGGCAGGGAGTATCGGACGAGCAGTTCTTC.

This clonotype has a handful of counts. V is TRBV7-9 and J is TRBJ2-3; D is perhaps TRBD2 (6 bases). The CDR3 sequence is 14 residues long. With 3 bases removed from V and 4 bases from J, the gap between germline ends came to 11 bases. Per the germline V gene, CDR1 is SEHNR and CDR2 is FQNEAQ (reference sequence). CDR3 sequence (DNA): TGTGCCAGCAGCTTGGTGGAGGGAGCAGATACGCAGTATTTT. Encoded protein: CASSLVEGADTQYF. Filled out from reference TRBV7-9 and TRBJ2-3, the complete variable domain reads DTGVSQNPRHKITKRGQNVTFRCDPISEHNRLYWYRQTLGQGPEFLTYFQNEAQLEKSRLLSDRFSAERPKGSFSTLEIQRTEQGDSAMYLCASSLVEGADTQYFGPGTRLTVL.

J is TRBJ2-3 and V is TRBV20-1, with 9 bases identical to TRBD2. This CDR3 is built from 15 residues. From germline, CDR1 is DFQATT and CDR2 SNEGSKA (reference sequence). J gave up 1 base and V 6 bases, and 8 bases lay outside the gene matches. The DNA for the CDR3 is TGCAGTGCGACCGGGACTAGCCTCCGCACAGATACGCAGTATTTT. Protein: CSATGTSLRTDTQYF.